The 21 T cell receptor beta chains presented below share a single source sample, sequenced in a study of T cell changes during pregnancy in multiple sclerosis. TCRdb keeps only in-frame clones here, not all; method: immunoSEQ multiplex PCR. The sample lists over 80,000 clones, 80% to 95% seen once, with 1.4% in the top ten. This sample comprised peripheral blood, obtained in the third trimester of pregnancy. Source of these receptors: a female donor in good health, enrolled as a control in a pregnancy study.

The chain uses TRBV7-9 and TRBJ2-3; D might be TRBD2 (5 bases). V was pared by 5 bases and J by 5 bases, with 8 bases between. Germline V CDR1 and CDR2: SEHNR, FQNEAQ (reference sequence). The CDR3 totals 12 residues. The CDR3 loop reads CASSPRGDTQYF. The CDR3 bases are TGTGCCAGCAGCCCACGGGGAGATACGCAGTATTTT.

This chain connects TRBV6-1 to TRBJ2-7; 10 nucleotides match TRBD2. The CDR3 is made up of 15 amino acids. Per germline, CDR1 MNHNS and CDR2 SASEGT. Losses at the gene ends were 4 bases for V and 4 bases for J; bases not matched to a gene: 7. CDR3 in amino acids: CASSVGAGGPYEQYF. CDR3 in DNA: TGTGCCAGCAGTGTAGGAGCGGGAGGGCCGTACGAGCAGTACTTC.

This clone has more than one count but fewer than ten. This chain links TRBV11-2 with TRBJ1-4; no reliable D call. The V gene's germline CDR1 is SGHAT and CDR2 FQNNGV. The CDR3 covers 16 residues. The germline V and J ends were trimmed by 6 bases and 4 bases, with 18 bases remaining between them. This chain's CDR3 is CASSFLVGRDNEKLFF. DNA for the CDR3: TGTGCCAGCAGTTTCTTAGTCGGGAGGGATAATGAAAAACTGTTTTTT.

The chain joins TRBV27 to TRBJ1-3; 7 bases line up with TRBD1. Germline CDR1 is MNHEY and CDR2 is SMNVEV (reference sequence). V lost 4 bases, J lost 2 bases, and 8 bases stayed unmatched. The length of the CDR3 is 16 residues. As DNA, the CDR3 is TGTGCCAGCAGTTCCCGACAGGGACTCGCTGGAAACACCATATATTTT. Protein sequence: CASSSRQGLAGNTIYF.

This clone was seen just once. CDR3 amino acids: CSARGVRTGELFF. CDR3 nucleotides: TGCAGCGCGCGCGGAGTGAGAACCGGGGAGCTGTTTTTT. The gene calls are TRBV29-1 and TRBJ2-2; D is ambiguous. V lost 7 bases to trimming and J lost 5 bases, with 14 bases between them. From germline, CDR1 is SQVTM and CDR2 ANQGSEA. CDR3 length: 13 residues.

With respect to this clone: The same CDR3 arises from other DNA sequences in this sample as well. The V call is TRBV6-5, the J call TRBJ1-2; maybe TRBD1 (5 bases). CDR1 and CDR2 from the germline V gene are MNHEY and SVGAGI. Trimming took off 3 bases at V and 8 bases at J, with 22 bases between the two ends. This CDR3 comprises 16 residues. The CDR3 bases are TGTGCCAGCAGTTATGGGGGGTTAACAGGAGGCGAAGGCTACACCTTC. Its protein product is CASSYGGLTGGEGYTF.

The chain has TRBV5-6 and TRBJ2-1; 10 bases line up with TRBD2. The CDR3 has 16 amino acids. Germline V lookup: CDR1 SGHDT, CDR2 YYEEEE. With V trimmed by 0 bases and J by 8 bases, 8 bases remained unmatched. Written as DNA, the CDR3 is TGTGCCAGCAGCTTGGGGGCTAGCGGGAGTAGAGATGAGCAGTTCTTC. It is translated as CASSLGASGSRDEQFF.

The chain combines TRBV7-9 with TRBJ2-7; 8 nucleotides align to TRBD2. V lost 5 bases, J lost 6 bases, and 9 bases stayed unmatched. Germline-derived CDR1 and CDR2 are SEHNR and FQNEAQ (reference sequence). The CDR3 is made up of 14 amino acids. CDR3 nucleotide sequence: TGTGCCAGCAGCCCAACGGGGGGGCTGGTCGAGCAGTACTTC. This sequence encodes CASSPTGGLVEQYF.

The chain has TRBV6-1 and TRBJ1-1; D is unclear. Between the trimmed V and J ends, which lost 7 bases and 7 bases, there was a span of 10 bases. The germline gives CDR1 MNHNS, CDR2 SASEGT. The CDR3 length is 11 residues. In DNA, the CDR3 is TGTGCCAGCACGGGGAGACTTGAAGCTTTCTTT. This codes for CASTGRLEAFF.

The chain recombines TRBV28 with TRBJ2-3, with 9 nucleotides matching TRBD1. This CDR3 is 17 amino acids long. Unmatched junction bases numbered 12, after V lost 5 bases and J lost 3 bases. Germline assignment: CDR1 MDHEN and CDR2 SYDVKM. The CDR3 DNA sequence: TGTGCCAGCAGTCCCCCGGGACAGGGAGTAAGGACAGATACGCAGTATTTT. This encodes CASSPPGQGVRTDTQYF.

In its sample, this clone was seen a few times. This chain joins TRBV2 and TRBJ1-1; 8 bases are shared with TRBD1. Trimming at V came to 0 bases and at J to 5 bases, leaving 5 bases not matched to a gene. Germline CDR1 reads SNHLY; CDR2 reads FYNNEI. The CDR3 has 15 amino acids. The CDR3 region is CASSEAPGGGTEAFF. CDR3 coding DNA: TGTGCCAGCAGTGAAGCGCCAGGGGGCGGGACTGAAGCTTTCTTT.

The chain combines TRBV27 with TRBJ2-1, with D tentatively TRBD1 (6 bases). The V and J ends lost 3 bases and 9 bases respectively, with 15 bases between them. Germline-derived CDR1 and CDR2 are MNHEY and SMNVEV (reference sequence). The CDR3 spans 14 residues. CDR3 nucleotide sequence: TGTGCCAGCAGTTTCCTAGGGGGTAGTCGTGAGCAGTTCTTC. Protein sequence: CASSFLGGSREQFF.

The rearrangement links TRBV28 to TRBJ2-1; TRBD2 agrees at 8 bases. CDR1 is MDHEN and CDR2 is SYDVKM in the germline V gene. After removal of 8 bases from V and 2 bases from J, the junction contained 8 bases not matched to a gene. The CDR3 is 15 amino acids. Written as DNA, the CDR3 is TGTGCCAGCTCCGAACAGCGGGGGCCCTACAATGAGCAGTTCTTC. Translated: CASSEQRGPYNEQFF.

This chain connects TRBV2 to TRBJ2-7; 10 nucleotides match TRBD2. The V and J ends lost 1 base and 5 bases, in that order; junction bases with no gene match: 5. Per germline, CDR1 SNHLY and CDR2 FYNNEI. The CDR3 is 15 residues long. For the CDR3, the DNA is TGTGCCAGCAGTGAAGAGGGACTAGCGAACCACGAGCAGTACTTC. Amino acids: CASSEEGLANHEQYF.

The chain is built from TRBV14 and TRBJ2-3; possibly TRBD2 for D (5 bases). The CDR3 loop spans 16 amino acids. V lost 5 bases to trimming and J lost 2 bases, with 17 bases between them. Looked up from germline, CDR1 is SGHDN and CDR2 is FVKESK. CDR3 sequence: CASSAGEPLITDTQYF. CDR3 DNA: TGTGCCAGCAGCGCCGGGGAGCCTCTCATCACAGATACGCAGTATTTT.

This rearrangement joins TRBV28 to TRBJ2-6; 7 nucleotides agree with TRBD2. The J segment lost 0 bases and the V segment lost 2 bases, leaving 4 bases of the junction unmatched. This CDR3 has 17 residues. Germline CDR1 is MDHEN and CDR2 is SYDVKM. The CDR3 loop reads CASSLAGVSSGANVLTF. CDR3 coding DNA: TGTGCCAGCAGTTTAGCGGGGGTTAGCTCTGGGGCCAACGTCCTGACTTTC. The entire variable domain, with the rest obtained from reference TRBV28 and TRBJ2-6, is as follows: DVKVTQSSRYLVKRTGEKVFLECVQDMDHENMFWYRQDPGLGLRLIYFSYDVKMKEKGDIPEGYSVSREKKERFSLILESASTNQTSMYLCASSLAGVSSGANVLTFGAGSRLTVL.

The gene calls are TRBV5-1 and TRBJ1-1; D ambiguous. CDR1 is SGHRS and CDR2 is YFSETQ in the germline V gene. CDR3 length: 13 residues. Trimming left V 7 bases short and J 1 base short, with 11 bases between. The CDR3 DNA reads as TGCGCCAGCTGCCAACTCCGGAACACTGAAGCTTTCTTT. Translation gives CASCQLRNTEAFF.

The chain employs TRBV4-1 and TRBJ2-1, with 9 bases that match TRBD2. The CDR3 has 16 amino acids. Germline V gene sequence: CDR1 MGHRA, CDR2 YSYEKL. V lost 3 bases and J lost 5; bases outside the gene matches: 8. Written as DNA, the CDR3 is TGCGCCAGCAGCCACACAGCATGGACTAGCGACAATGAGCAGTTCTTC. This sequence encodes CASSHTAWTSDNEQFF.

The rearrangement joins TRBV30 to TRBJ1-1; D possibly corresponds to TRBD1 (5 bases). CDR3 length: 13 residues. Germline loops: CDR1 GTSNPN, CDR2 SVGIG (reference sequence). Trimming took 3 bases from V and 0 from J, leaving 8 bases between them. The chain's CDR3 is CAWSRQMNTEAFF. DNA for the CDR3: TGTGCCTGGAGCCGACAGATGAACACTGAAGCTTTCTTT.

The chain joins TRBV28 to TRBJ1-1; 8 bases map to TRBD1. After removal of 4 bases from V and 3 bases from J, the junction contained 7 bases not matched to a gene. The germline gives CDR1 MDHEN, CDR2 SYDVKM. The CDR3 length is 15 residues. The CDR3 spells CASSSDREVDTEAFF. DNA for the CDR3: TGTGCCAGCAGTTCGGACAGGGAGGTTGACACTGAAGCTTTCTTT.

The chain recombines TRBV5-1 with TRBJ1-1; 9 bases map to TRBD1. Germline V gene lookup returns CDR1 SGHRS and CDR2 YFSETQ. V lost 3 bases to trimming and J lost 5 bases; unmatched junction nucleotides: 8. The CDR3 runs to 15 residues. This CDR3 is CASSSTGGAVTEAFF. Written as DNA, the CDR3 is TGCGCCAGCAGCTCAACAGGGGGCGCGGTAACTGAAGCTTTCTTT.